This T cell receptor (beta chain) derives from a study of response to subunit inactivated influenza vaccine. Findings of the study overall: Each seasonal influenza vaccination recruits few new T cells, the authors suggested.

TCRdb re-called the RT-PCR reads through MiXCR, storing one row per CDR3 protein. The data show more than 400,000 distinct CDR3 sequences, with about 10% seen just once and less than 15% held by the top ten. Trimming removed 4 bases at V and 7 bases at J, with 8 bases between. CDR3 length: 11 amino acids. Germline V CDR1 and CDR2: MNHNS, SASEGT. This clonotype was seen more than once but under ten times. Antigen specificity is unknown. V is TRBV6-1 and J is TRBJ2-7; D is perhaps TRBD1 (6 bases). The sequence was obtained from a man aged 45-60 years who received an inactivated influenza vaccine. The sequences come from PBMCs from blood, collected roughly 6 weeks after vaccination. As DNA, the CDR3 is TGTGCCAGCAGTGTACAGGGTGAGCAGTACTTC. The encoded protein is CASSVQGEQYF.